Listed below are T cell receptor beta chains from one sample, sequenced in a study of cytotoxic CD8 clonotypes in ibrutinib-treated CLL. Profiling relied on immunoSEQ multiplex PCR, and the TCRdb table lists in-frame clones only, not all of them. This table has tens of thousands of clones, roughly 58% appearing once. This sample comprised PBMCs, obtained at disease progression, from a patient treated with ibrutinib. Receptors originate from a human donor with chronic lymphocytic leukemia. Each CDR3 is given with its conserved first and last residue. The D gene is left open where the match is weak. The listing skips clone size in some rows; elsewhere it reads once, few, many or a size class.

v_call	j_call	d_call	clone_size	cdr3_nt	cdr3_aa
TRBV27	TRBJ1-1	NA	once	TGTGCCAGCAGTCCGATAGTCCTTGGACACGGGGACACTGAAGCTTTCTTT	CASSPIVLGHGDTEAFF
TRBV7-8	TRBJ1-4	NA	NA	TGTGCCAGCAGCGTCAGGGGTGTTGGTGAAAAACTGTTTTTT	CASSVRGVGEKLFF
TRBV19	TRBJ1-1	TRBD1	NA	TGTGCCAGTAGTATTTACAGGGGGCCGGCTTTCTTT	CASSIYRGPAFF
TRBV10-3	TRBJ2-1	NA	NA	TGTGCCATCAGTGATCCGGGTGGGAGCTCCTACAATGAGCAGTTCTTC	CAISDPGGSSYNEQFF
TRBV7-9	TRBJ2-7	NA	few	TGTGCCAGCAGCCCTTGGGAATCTAGCTCCTACGAGCAGTACTTC	CASSPWESSSYEQYF
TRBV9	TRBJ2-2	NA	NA	TGTGCCAGCAGCCACCGTGGAGGCGCTAACACCGGGGAGCTGTTTTTT	CASSHRGGANTGELFF
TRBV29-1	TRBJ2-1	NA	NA	TGCAGCGTTTCCGGGTCTGGTTTATCTGAGCAGTTCTTC	CSVSGSGLSEQFF
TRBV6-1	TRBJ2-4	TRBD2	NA	TGTGCCAGCAGTGACCCGACTAGCGGAGCCAAAAACATTCAGTACTTC	CASSDPTSGAKNIQYF
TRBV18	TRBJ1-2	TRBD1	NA	TGTGCCAGCTCACAAAGCCCAGGGGGCGCTTCGTATGGCTACACCTTC	CASSQSPGGASYGYTF
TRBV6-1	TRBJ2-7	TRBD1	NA	TGTGCCAGCAGCTGGGACAGGACCAACGAGCAGTACTTC	CASSWDRTNEQYF
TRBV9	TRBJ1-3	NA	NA	TGTGCCAGCAGCGTAGCTGGGAAGGACCCCGGAAACACCATATATTTT	CASSVAGKDPGNTIYF
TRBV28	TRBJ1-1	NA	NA	TGTGCCAGCAAGCTGGACTCGAACACTGAAGCTTTCTTT	CASKLDSNTEAFF
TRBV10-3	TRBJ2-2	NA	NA	TGTGCCATCGGGCTGACTCCGAACACCGGGGAGCTGTTTTTT	CAIGLTPNTGELFF
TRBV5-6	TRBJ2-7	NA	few	TGTGCCAGCAGCTTGGGGGCCTACGAGCAGTACTTC	CASSLGAYEQYF
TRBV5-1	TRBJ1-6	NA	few	TGCGCCAGCAGCCGGGACACCGATAATTCACCCCTCCACTTT	CASSRDTDNSPLHF
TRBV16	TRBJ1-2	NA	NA	TGTGCCAGCACCCCGCGCCGAGAACAGGGCGGATATGGCTACACCTTC	CASTPRREQGGYGYTF
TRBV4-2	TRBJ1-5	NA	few	TGTGCCAGCAGCCAAGATGACAGCCCATATGACAATCAGCCCCAGCATTTT	CASSQDDSPYDNQPQHF
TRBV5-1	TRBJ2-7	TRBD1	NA	TGCGCCAGCAGCTTGGCAGGGACAGCCGGCCACGAGCAGTACTTC	CASSLAGTAGHEQYF
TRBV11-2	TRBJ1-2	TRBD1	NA	TGTGCCAGCAGCCAAGGACAGGGAAACTATGGCTACACCTTC	CASSQGQGNYGYTF
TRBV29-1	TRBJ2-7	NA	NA	TGCAGCGTGATGACAGGCTCCTACGAGCAGTACTTC	CSVMTGSYEQYF
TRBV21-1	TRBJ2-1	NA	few	TGTGCCAGCAGCAAAACTAGCGGGAGTGCCTACAATGAGCAGTTCTTC	CASSKTSGSAYNEQFF
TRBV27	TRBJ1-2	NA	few	TGTGCCAGCAGTTCTGGGATGAGCTATGGCTACACCTTC	CASSSGMSYGYTF
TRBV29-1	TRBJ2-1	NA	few	TGCAGCGTTGAAGGTGTTGCTAATGAGCAGTTCTTC	CSVEGVANEQFF
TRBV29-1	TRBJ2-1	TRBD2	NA	TGCAGCGGCGAGCGGGGCCCCGGTTACAATGAGCAGTTCTTC	CSGERGPGYNEQFF
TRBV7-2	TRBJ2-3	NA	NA	TGTGCCAGCAGCTACACCGCGGGGACTACAGATACGCAGTATTTT	CASSYTAGTTDTQYF
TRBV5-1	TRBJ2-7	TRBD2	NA	TGCGCCAGCAGCCGAGGGGGTAGCGGGACGACCTACGAGCAGTACTTC	CASSRGGSGTTYEQYF